The T cell receptor (beta chain) under discussion was sequenced for a study of vaccination effects on CD4 cells after COVID-19. Study-wide context: All participants had two doses of either the BNT162b2 or mRNA-1273 vaccine.

The CDR3 consists of 13 residues. Germline assignment: CDR1 SEHNR and CDR2 FQNEAQ (reference sequence). V was clipped by 2 bases and J by 4 bases, with 8 bases between them. Libraries were prepared by immunoSEQ multiplex PCR; TCRdb keeps only in-frame clonotypes and omits some of them. This sample has under 55,000 clones, with roughly 70% found just once. Sequencing followed a ViraFEST assay step that expanded antigen-specific CD4+ T cells with viral peptide pools. Upon completion of around ten days in culture, CD4+ T cells were isolated. The person's infection with SARS-CoV-2, confirmed by PCR, took place between March and December 2020. About this clone itself: As yet, its antigen is unknown.

This material consisted of CD4+ T cells from PBMCs cultured with a peptide pool, taken before COVID-19 vaccination. The chain uses TRBV7-9 and TRBJ1-1; perhaps TRBD1 as D (5 bases). The source is a human donor who had a prior SARS-CoV-2 infection. In nucleotides, the CDR3 is TGTGCCAGCAGCTTATATGGGGGCACTGAAGCTTTCTTT. This translates into CASSLYGGTEAFF. The full variable domain, rest sourced from reference TRBV7-9 and TRBJ1-1, is DTGVSQNPRHKITKRGQNVTFRCDPISEHNRLYWYRQTLGQGPEFLTYFQNEAQLEKSRLLSDRFSAERPKGSFSTLEIQRTEQGDSAMYLCASSLYGGTEAFFGQGTRLTVV.